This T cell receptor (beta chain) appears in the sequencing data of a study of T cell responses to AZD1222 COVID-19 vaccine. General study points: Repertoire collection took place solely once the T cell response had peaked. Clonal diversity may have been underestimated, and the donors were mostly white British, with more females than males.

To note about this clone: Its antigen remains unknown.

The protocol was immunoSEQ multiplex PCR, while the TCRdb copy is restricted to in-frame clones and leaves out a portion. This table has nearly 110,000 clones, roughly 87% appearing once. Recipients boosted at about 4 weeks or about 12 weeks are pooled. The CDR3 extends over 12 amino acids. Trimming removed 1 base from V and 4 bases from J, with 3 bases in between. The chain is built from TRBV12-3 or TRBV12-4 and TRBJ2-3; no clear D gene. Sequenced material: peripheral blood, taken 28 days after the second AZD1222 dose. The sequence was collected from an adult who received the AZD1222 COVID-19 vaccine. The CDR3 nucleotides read TGTGCCAGCAGTTTAGTTGCAGATACGCAGTATTTT. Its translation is CASSLVADTQYF.